The rows below give T cell receptor beta chains drawn from one sample of a study of Graves' ophthalmopathy and Graves' hyperthyroidism. TCRdb re-called the multiplex PCR reads with MiXCR, one entry per CDR3 protein. Of under 800,000 distinct CDR3 sequences listed, 20% to 25% are singletons. The sequencing input was peripheral blood. The receptors stem from a woman between 18 and 29 years old with stable Graves' hyperthyroidism. Some clones in this sample may be carry-over from other donors' samples. Both conserved end residues are part of each CDR3. Each record gives: V gene, CDR3 length, D gene, clone size, J gene, CDR3 DNA, CDR3 protein. D genes are given only for firm matches. For some rows the clone size is stated as once, few or many, or as a class when expanded; others skip it.

TRBV6-1,10,NA,NA,TRBJ1-5,TGTGCCAGCAGTGCACAGCCCCAGCATTTT,CASSAQPQHF
TRBV29-1,13,NA,many,TRBJ1-2,TGCAGCGTCCGCCTAAATTTAAACTATGGCTACACCTTC,CSVRLNLNYGYTF
TRBV6-1,14,NA,many,TRBJ1-2,TGTGCCAGCAGTCCGCGGACAGTCGGCTATGGCTACACCTTC,CASSPRTVGYGYTF
TRBV2,13,NA,many,TRBJ2-5,TGTGCCAGCAGTACGACTACGGTGGAGACCCAGTACTTC,CASSTTTVETQYF
TRBV28,13,NA,NA,TRBJ1-1,TGTGCCAGCAGACCAGGGAGTGGCACTGAAGCTTTCTTT,CASRPGSGTEAFF
TRBV12-3/TRBV12-4,12,TRBD1,few,TRBJ1-1,TGTGCCAGCAGCGAGGGGGCCCCTGAAGCTTTCTTT,CASSEGAPEAFF
TRBV6-5,18,NA,few,TRBJ1-6,TGTGCCAGCAGTTACTCGGCGTTCTTGGGCAGGGAGGAATCACCCCTCCACTTT,CASSYSAFLGREESPLHF
TRBV6-2/TRBV6-3,18,NA,NA,TRBJ1-1,TGTGCCAGCAGCCCCCCCACGGGCCTCTTTAGGAGAAACACTGAAGCTTTCTTT,CASSPPTGLFRRNTEAFF
TRBV12-5,15,NA,NA,TRBJ1-5,TGTGCTAGTGGTCTTTCTAACAGGGATTCTCAGCCCCAGCATTTT,CASGLSNRDSQPQHF
TRBV6-2/TRBV6-3,13,NA,many,TRBJ1-2,TGTGCCAGCAGTTACTTGAGTAGCTATGGCTACACCTTC,CASSYLSSYGYTF
TRBV11-3,16,NA,many,TRBJ1-2,TGTGCCAGCAGCCCATCCGGGACACCCTCTAACTATGGCTACACCTTC,CASSPSGTPSNYGYTF
TRBV10-3,16,TRBD2,few,TRBJ2-5,TGTGCCATCAGTAACGGGACTAGCGGGGGGGTAAAGACCCAGTACTTC,CAISNGTSGGVKTQYF
TRBV6-2/TRBV6-3,15,NA,NA,TRBJ2-5,TGTGCCAGCAGCGGAGGGGGGGGGCCGGAAGAGACCCAGTACTTC,CASSGGGGPEETQYF
TRBV6-5,13,NA,many,TRBJ2-7,TGTGCCAGCAGTTACTCGAGGACCTACGAGCAGTACTTC,CASSYSRTYEQYF
TRBV20-1,11,NA,many,TRBJ1-1,TGCAGTGCTAGTGGACGGCAAGAAGCTTTCTTT,CSASGRQEAFF
TRBV11-2,16,NA,few,TRBJ1-3,TGTGCCAGCAGCTTACGGACTTCTAGCTCTGGAAACACCATATATTTT,CASSLRTSSSGNTIYF
TRBV25-1,14,TRBD1,NA,TRBJ1-2,TGTGCCAGCAGCCGACTGGGACAGACGGGAGGCTACACCTTC,CASSRLGQTGGYTF
TRBV12-5,12,NA,NA,TRBJ2-7,TGTGCTAGTCTCCAGAACTCCTACGAGCAGTACTTC,CASLQNSYEQYF
TRBV7-8,17,NA,many,TRBJ2-4,TGTGCCAGCAGCCCCATTGGGGTCGCAGTCCAGCGAGACATTCAGTACTTC,CASSPIGVAVQRDIQYF
TRBV19,12,NA,NA,TRBJ1-5,TGTGCCAGTAGTATAGCGGGGCAGCCCCAGCATTTT,CASSIAGQPQHF
TRBV27,18,NA,many,TRBJ2-6,TGTGCCAGCAGTTGGACGACAGCCTTTCCCTCTGGGGCCAACGTCCTGACTTTC,CASSWTTAFPSGANVLTF
TRBV19,14,TRBD2,few,TRBJ2-7,TGTGCCAGTAGCCAGGGACTAGCGGTCTACGAGCAGTACTTC,CASSQGLAVYEQYF
TRBV18,15,NA,few,TRBJ2-2,TGTGCCAGCTCACCACGCCTAGATGGGACCGGGGAGCTGTTTTTT,CASSPRLDGTGELFF
TRBV27,15,NA,many,TRBJ2-7,TGTGCCAGCAAGCCGGGTCCTCCTCCTCCCTACGAGCAGTACTTC,CASKPGPPPPYEQYF
TRBV29-1,13,NA,NA,TRBJ2-7,TGCAGCGTTCGAGGGGAGAGGGGCTACGAGCAGTACTTC,CSVRGERGYEQYF
TRBV19,13,NA,many,TRBJ1-1,TGTGCCAGTAGGGCGGTGTTGAACACTGAAGCTTTCTTT,CASRAVLNTEAFF
TRBV5-1,14,NA,NA,TRBJ2-7,TGCGCCAGCAGCTTGGCCCAAAGGATCGACGAGCAGTACTTC,CASSLAQRIDEQYF
TRBV14,15,TRBD2,many,TRBJ2-7,TGTGCCAGCAGCCAAGACGGGACTAGCAGCTACGAGCAGTACTTC,CASSQDGTSSYEQYF